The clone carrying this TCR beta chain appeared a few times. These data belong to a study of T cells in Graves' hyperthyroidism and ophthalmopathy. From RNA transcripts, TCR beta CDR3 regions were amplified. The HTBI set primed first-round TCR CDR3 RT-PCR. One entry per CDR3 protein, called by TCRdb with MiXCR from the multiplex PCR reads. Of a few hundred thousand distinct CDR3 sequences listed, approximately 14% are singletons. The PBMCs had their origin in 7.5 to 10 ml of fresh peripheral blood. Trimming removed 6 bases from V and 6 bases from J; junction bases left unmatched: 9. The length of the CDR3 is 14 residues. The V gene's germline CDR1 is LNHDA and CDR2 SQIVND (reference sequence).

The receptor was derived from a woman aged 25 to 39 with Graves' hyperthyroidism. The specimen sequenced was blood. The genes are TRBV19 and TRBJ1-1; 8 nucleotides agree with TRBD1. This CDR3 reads CASSPQGARAEAFF. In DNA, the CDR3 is TGTGCCAGTAGCCCCCAGGGGGCCCGGGCTGAAGCTTTCTTT.